This T cell receptor (beta chain) came from a study of PD-L1 blockade in urothelial cancer. Study results and caveats: Patients with durable benefit had greater blood expansion of tumor-associated TCR clones 3 weeks into treatment.

V lost 2 bases and J lost 3; bases outside the gene matches: 4. CDR3 size: 15 residues. Germline V gene data show CDR1 as LNHDA and CDR2 as SQIVND (reference sequence). Time point here: pretreatment peripheral blood. In the case of this clone: The antigen is not known.

Data came from immunoSEQ multiplex PCR; TCRdb stores just in-frame clones and leaves some out. The table includes about 72,000 clones, 85% to 90% detected once. The chain couples TRBV19 to TRBJ1-5, with 7 bases aligning to TRBD1. The starting material was PBMCs, obtained around atezolizumab (anti-PD-L1) treatment. The sequence was collected from a man in his sixties or seventies with urothelial cancer. CDR3 DNA sequence: TGTGCCAGTAGTATAACAGGGGCCCCCAATCAGCCCCAGCATTTT. This translates into CASSITGAPNQPQHF.